The 11 T cell receptor beta chains below were found in one sample sequenced in a study of cytomegalovirus exposure and HLA in healthy donors. PCR involved 60 Vbeta and 13 Jbeta primers. Generated by immunoSEQ multiplex PCR, the TCRdb table keeps only in-frame clones and is missing some. The sample holds 35,000 to 45,000 clones, about 70% seen once. The sequenced sample was PBMCs. These receptors all stem from a young man in good health and CMV-seronegative.

The chain carries TRBV28 and TRBJ2-6, with D perhaps matching TRBD2 (5 bases). Germline CDR1 reads MDHEN; CDR2 reads SYDVKM. V gave up 7 bases and J gave up 0 bases, with 10 bases separating them. The CDR3 consists of 15 residues. The CDR3 DNA reads as TGTGCCAGCATGAGGGATCGCTCTGGGGCCAACGTCCTGACTTTC. Its translation is CASMRDRSGANVLTF.

The chain uses TRBV9 and TRBJ2-5; D might be TRBD1 (7 bases). Per the germline V gene, CDR1 is SGDLS and CDR2 is YYNGEE. The CDR3 is made up of 16 amino acids. Trimming removed 3 bases at V and 8 bases at J, with 23 bases between. As DNA, the CDR3 is TGTGCCAGCAGCGCGGAACAGGGGTTAGGCGGGGAAACCCAGTACTTC. Translation gives CASSAEQGLGGETQYF.

V usage is TRBV6-5 and J usage is TRBJ2-7; 11 positions agree with TRBD1. CDR1 and CDR2 from the germline V gene are MNHEY and SVGAGI. The CDR3 runs to 15 residues. V was clipped by 4 bases and J by 3 bases; unmatched bases: 5. CDR3 amino acids: CASSSQGQGVYEQYF. The CDR3 bases are TGTGCCAGCAGTTCCCAGGGACAGGGGGTCTACGAGCAGTACTTC.

The chain has TRBV28 and TRBJ1-2; TRBD1 might be the D (6 bases). This CDR3 is built from 14 residues. Germline CDR1 is MDHEN and CDR2 is SYDVKM. V lost 4 bases, J lost 8 bases, and 17 bases lay in between. The CDR3 DNA sequence: TGTGCCAGCAGTTCAGGGGTAGGCTGGGGCGGCTACACCTTC. Its translation is CASSSGVGWGGYTF.

V usage is TRBV11-2 and J usage is TRBJ1-5; perhaps TRBD1 as D (6 bases). Looked up from germline, CDR1 is SGHAT and CDR2 is FQNNGV. The CDR3 spans 14 residues. V was pared by 1 base and J by 5 bases, with 9 bases between. In DNA, the CDR3 is TGTGCCAGCAGCTTAGCGGCAGGGGATCAGCCCCAGCATTTT. Its protein is CASSLAAGDQPQHF.

CDR3 DNA: TGCAGCGTTGGACACCTAAACATTCAGTACTTC. Translated, it gives CSVGHLNIQYF. The J gene is TRBJ2-4, the V gene TRBV29-1; D is ambiguous. Between the trimmed V and J ends, which lost 4 bases and 6 bases, there was a span of 7 bases. Germline CDR1 SQVTM, CDR2 ANQGSEA. The CDR3 is made up of 11 amino acids.

V gene TRBV23-1 combines with J gene TRBJ2-5; D is possibly TRBD1 (5 bases). TRBV23-1 is an ORF; its function is uncertain. There are 15 residues in the CDR3. The germline V and J ends were trimmed by 0 bases and 2 bases, with 10 bases remaining between them. CDR3 amino acids: CASSQSPDKQETQYF. The CDR3 DNA is TGCGCCAGCAGTCAATCCCCGGACAAGCAAGAGACCCAGTACTTC.

This clone has a single count. The V gene is TRBV25-1, the J gene TRBJ1-2; 10 bases are a match to TRBD1. CDR3 length: 13 residues. Germline loops: CDR1 MGHDK, CDR2 SYGVNS. Trimming took 4 bases from V and 7 from J; bases not matched to a gene: 3. The CDR3 sequence is CASSGTGGRGYTF. The CDR3 DNA sequence: TGTGCCAGCAGTGGGACAGGGGGACGTGGCTACACCTTC.

This chain links TRBV2 with TRBJ2-5; possible D gene TRBD1, 5 bases. The CDR3 runs to 12 residues. CDR1 is SNHLY, CDR2 FYNNEI, per germline. V lost 8 bases and J lost 4, with 11 bases in between. CDR3 DNA sequence: TGTGCCAGCTCAGGGTTGGGAGAGACCCAGTACTTC. This translates into CASSGLGETQYF. Full variable domain (outside the CDR3, taken from reference TRBV2 and TRBJ2-5): EPEVTQTPSHQVTQMGQEVILRCVPISNHLYFYWYRQILGQKVEFLVSFYNNEISEKSEIFDDQFSVERPDGSNFTLKIRSTKLEDSAMYFCASSGLGETQYFGPGTRLLVL.

This clone has just one count. The V call is TRBV6-5, the J call TRBJ1-6, with D perhaps matching TRBD1 (6 bases). This CDR3 spans 14 amino acids. Per the germline V gene, CDR1 is MNHEY and CDR2 is SVGAGI. V was clipped by 4 bases and J by 7 bases, with 11 bases between them. Written as DNA, the CDR3 is TGTGCCAGCAGTTGGACAGCGGGAAATTCACCCCTCCACTTT. Translation: CASSWTAGNSPLHF.

This chain joins TRBV13 and TRBJ2-7; 7 bases line up with TRBD1. Unmatched junction bases numbered 7, after V lost 3 bases and J lost 2 bases. Per the germline V gene, CDR1 is PRHDT and CDR2 is FYEKMQ (reference sequence). The CDR3 is 15 residues long. The CDR3, as DNA: TGTGCCAGCAGCTTCTCTAGGGGGCGTCCCTACGAGCAGTACTTC. Its protein product is CASSFSRGRPYEQYF.